This T cell receptor beta chain is drawn from a study of cytomegalovirus exposure and HLA in healthy donors. General study findings and limits: For cytomegalovirus status, the classifier reportedly gave diagnoses with high specificity and sensitivity. Most CMV-associated TCR beta chains appeared HLA-restricted in a later analysis. Some highly shared sequence variants likely arose as a pipeline artifact. Based on reports, TCR beta sequences accurately predicted HLA-A and HLA-B alleles for most subjects.

As regards this clone: Antigen unknown.

The PCR had 60 Vbeta and 13 Jbeta primers. This table comes from immunoSEQ multiplex PCR, and its TCRdb copy is limited to in-frame clones, with some not included. This table has 85,000 to 100,000 clones, around 74% appearing once. Sample: PBMCs. The TCR sequence derives from a man aged 40-49 years in good health and CMV-seropositive.

This CDR3 reads CASGQNYGYTF. CDR3 nucleotides: TGCGCCAGCGGGCAAAACTATGGCTACACCTTC. The J gene is TRBJ1-2, the V gene TRBV10-2; D ambiguous. CDR1 and CDR2 (germline): WSHSY, SAAADI. CDR3 length equals 11 residues. The V and J ends lost 8 bases and 2 bases respectively, with 6 bases between them.